This is a list of T cell receptor beta chains from one sample in a study of cytomegalovirus exposure and HLA in healthy donors. The repertoire was sequenced with immunoSEQ multiplex PCR; TCRdb's copy has only in-frame clones and lacks some. The sample carries about 130,000 clones, approximately 80% recorded once. Sequenced sample: PBMCs. The receptors stem from a human donor in good health. Each CDR3 is given with its conserved first and last residue. Fields, in order: V gene, J gene, CDR3 protein.

>TRBV4-2|TRBJ2-1
CASSLSAGGHFNEQFF
>TRBV13|TRBJ1-1
CASSSHRTEAFF
>TRBV2|TRBJ1-6
CASSETRDRYNSPLHF
>TRBV9|TRBJ1-2
CASSLGGVSGRTNYGYTF
>TRBV6-5|TRBJ2-7
CASSNQGWGSYEQYF
>TRBV5-1|TRBJ2-2
CASSLRSQAGELFF
>TRBV21-1|TRBJ1-4
CASSKAGGPDEKLFF
>TRBV15|TRBJ1-5
CATSLGQTNQPQHF
>TRBV4-2|TRBJ2-3
CASSQEGGGHPDTQYF
>TRBV6-1|TRBJ2-7
CASSYPGGIYEQYF
>TRBV6-6|TRBJ1-6
CASDKTGVSNSSLHF
>TRBV6-1|TRBJ2-1
CASSEMGRGVYNEQFF
>TRBV4-1|TRBJ1-5
CASSLPRDKDPNQPQHF
>TRBV11-2|TRBJ1-6
CACQGGRNSPLHF
>TRBV19|TRBJ2-5
CASSIRARGTAQETQYF
>TRBV18|TRBJ2-3
CASSPRGGPSSTDTQYF
>TRBV10-3|TRBJ2-3
CAISDNDYPSTDTQYF
>TRBV11-3|TRBJ2-1
CASSLDGAGGRGEQFF
>TRBV7-8|TRBJ1-6
CASSLARTGNSPLHF
>TRBV6-6|TRBJ2-5
CASSYDSQETQYF
>TRBV18|TRBJ2-3
CASSRLMTLLGTDTQYF
>TRBV7-9|TRBJ2-7
CASSSARTNAEQYF
>TRBV6-1|TRBJ1-5
CASRKGGTANQPQHF
>TRBV5-1|TRBJ2-2
CASSLALAATGELFF
>TRBV28|TRBJ1-5
CASRRQGDGNQPQHF
>TRBV6-6|TRBJ1-2
CATLDGSYGYTF
>TRBV11-2|TRBJ2-2
CASRPVRGNTGELFF
>TRBV4-2|TRBJ1-2
CASSQMDRYYGYTF
>TRBV5-1|TRBJ2-7
CASSLVLAESSYEQYF
>TRBV6-5|TRBJ1-2
CASGLPGGASYGYTF
>TRBV7-9|TRBJ1-1
CASSSGGGLEAFF
>TRBV7-9|TRBJ1-2
CASSPDRVLGYTF
>TRBV6-1|TRBJ1-5
CASSLERNQPQHF
>TRBV2|TRBJ1-6
CDSSIRGQGNSPLHF
>TRBV5-1|TRBJ2-1
CASSGGWGDNEQFF